Here is one TCR beta chain with its context. What it binds is not known. This record comes from a study of CD8+CD57+ T cells in acquired aplastic anemia. At the level of the study: Average DNA yield from sorted CD4+ and CD8+ cells was 3.2 ug. Healthy donors had, on average, around 11 million reads for their CD4+ cells. Study-level points and caveats: Researchers report that approximately 28 CD8+ CDR3 sequences appeared in both patients and controls. CD8+ Simpson's diversity in patients was not significantly different from that in controls.

TCR beta VDJ and CDR3 profiling used genomic DNA as template. TCRdb independently ran MiXCR on the reads; one entry per CDR3 protein. Found here are fewer than 250,000 distinct CDR3 sequences, around 59% of them singletons; the top ten hold approximately 15%. V dropped 4 bases and J dropped 0 bases, with 9 bases sitting between them. The CDR3 extends over 14 amino acids. V gene TRBV12-3 or TRBV12-4 combines with J gene TRBJ1-1; D is undetermined. The sequence derives from a human donor in good health, serving as a control. What was sequenced was sorted CD4+, CD8+, or CD8+CD57+ T cells (not recorded which) from PBMCs. CDR3 nucleotides: TGTGCCAGCAGTTATGACTCACTGAACACTGAAGCTTTCTTT. It yields the protein CASSYDSLNTEAFF.